Described below is a single T cell receptor beta chain sequence and its context. Its antigen remains unknown. This record belongs to a study of T cells in narcolepsy. The overall study: Healthy controls were enrolled alongside patients with narcolepsy type 1 or type 2. General study results and limits: Autoreactive HCRT-specific and TRIB2-specific clonotypes were marked in same-patient CSF-versus-blood CD4+ comparisons. Some memory CD4+ repertoires had no autoreactive clone sequences. Blood of same and different patients, but not healthy controls, reportedly held recurring autoreactive clonotypes.

Only in-frame clones appear in the TCRdb table, and some are missing; sequencing was by immunoSEQ multiplex PCR. The data show about 40,000 clones, 70% to 90% seen once. The CDR3 sequence is 15 residues long. V shed 6 bases and J shed 3 bases, with 17 bases lying between them. Looked up from germline, CDR1 is SGHNT and CDR2 is YENEEA. The sequenced sample was CD45RA- memory CD4+ T cells from PBMCs. V is TRBV11-3 and J is TRBJ2-5, with D tentatively TRBD1 (6 bases). The source of this sequence is a human donor with narcolepsy. The CDR3 DNA follows: TGTGCCAGCAGTATAGGGACGGGACATAAAGAGACCCAGTACTTC. Translation: CASSIGTGHKETQYF.